Listed here are 16 T cell receptor beta chains from one sample, sequenced in a study of lung T cells in sarcoidosis with Löfgren's syndrome. TCRdb reanalysed the reads using MiXCR and keeps one entry per CDR3 protein. The profile shows about 21,000 distinct CDR3 sequences, about 22% of them singletons. Sequencing was carried out using CD4+ T cells from PBMCs. These receptors were obtained from a human donor with sarcoidosis (Löfgren's syndrome or another form), or a control subject (not recorded which).

Sample share makes this clonotype medium-sized. The V gene is TRBV6-1, the J gene TRBJ1-5; D unresolved. The germline CDR1 and CDR2 sequences are MNHNS and SASEGT. Trimming shortened V by 9 bases and J by 3 bases, and 15 bases separated the two germline ends. This CDR3 has 14 residues. DNA for the CDR3: TGTGCCAGTGAAAAACTTCTATCCAATCAGCCCCAGCATTTT. It is translated as CASEKLLSNQPQHF.

This clonotype occurred many times. The chain has TRBV7-9 and TRBJ2-1, with D perhaps matching TRBD2 (6 bases). From germline, CDR1 is SEHNR and CDR2 FQNEAQ (reference sequence). This CDR3 region has 15 residues. Trimming removed 1 base from V and 0 bases from J, with 7 bases in between. CDR3 residues: CASSLDGSSYNEQFF. The CDR3 bases are TGTGCCAGCAGCTTAGACGGGAGCTCCTACAATGAGCAGTTCTTC.

Notes on this clonotype: Germline is not matched at one junction end, which may reflect a read error. The chain combines TRBV6-1 with TRBJ2-5; D unclear. The CDR3 is 15 amino acids. Germline assignment: CDR1 MNHNS and CDR2 SASEGT. The CDR3 sequence is CAGSDGHTYQETQHF. The CDR3 DNA is TGTGCCGGCAGTGACGGCCACACCTACCAGGAGACCCAGCACTTC.

This clonotype has ten or more counts. The chain is built from TRBV4-2 and TRBJ1-1, with D tentatively TRBD1 (5 bases). Germline assignment: CDR1 LGHNA and CDR2 YNFKEQ. The CDR3 is made up of 15 amino acids. With 1 base removed from V and 4 bases from J, the gap between germline ends came to 13 bases. The CDR3 loop is CASSQGGEGTTEAFF. CDR3 nucleotides: TGTGCCAGCAGCCAAGGGGGGGAGGGGACCACTGAAGCTTTCTTT.

This clonotype is judged medium-sized. This chain links TRBV15 with TRBJ2-3, with 8 bases that match TRBD1. This CDR3 region has 16 residues. The ends lost 4 bases at V and 3 bases at J; junction bases unmatched: 9. The germline CDR1 and CDR2 sequences are LNHNV and YYDKDF (reference sequence). The CDR3 loop reads CATSTIQGENTDTQYF. Here the CDR3 DNA reads TGTGCCACCAGCACCATACAGGGGGAAAATACAGATACGCAGTATTTT. The whole variable domain, filled in from reference TRBV15 and TRBJ2-3, reads DAMVIQNPRYQVTQFGKPVTLSCSQTLNHNVMYWYQQKSSQAPKLLFHYYDKDFNNEADTPDNFQSRRPNTSFCFLDIRSPGLGDTAMYLCATSTIQGENTDTQYFGPGTRLTVL.

This clonotype was counted at least ten times. The CDR3 nucleotides read TGTGCCAGCAGCCAAGCCCGACAGGGGCCCTACAATGAGCAGTTCTTC. Amino acids: CASSQARQGPYNEQFF. The V call is TRBV3-1, the J call TRBJ2-1; 8 bases align to TRBD1. The CDR3 totals 16 residues. Germline V gene sequence: CDR1 LGHDT, CDR2 YNNKEL (reference sequence). The V gene end was trimmed by 1 base and the J gene end by 2 bases; junction bases not matched to a gene: 4.

This clonotype was seen repeatedly, ten times or more. This sequence joins TRBV24-1 and TRBJ2-5; D ambiguous. From germline, CDR1 is KGHDR and CDR2 SFDVKD. Deletions cut 4 bases from V and 0 bases from J, with 8 bases between. This CDR3 has 14 residues. The CDR3 loop is CATSEPENQETQYF. CDR3 in DNA: TGTGCCACCAGTGAGCCCGAGAACCAAGAGACCCAGTACTTC.

The chain carries TRBV7-2 and TRBJ2-5; D is undetermined. This CDR3 has 14 amino acids. Trimming took off 3 bases at V and 11 bases at J, with 19 bases between the two ends. Looked up from germline, CDR1 is SGHTA and CDR2 is FQGNSA. The CDR3 region has the DNA TGTGCCAGCAGCTTGGCCATCAGAAACAATGGGCAGTACTTC. Its protein is CASSLAIRNNGQYF.

The V gene is TRBV29-1, the J gene TRBJ2-1; D is perhaps TRBD1 (5 bases). The CDR3 extends over 16 amino acids. V lost 6 bases, J lost 7 bases, and 25 bases lay in between. Per germline, CDR1 SQVTM and CDR2 ANQGSEA. The CDR3 region is CSVPSHDPKGWNEQFF. CDR3 nucleotides: TGCAGCGTCCCCTCTCATGATCCTAAGGGGTGGAATGAGCAGTTCTTC.

In this sample, this clonotype turned up many times. This chain joins TRBV2 and TRBJ1-2, with D possibly being TRBD1 (5 bases). Germline CDR1 SNHLY, CDR2 FYNNEI. The V gene lost 8 bases and the J gene lost 3 bases, with 13 bases spanning the gap. The length of the CDR3 is 13 residues. CDR3 in amino acids: CASVMSRDYGYTF. In nucleotides, the CDR3 is TGTGCCAGCGTTATGAGCAGGGACTATGGCTACACCTTC.

This clonotype has a count of ten or more. The chain combines TRBV12-3 or TRBV12-4 with TRBJ1-3; D is uncertain. This CDR3 has 14 residues. V lost 3 bases and J lost 2, with 8 bases in between. Written as DNA, the CDR3 is TGTGCCAGCAGTTTCCGGAACACTGGAAACACCATATATTTT. Translating it yields CASSFRNTGNTIYF.

This clonotype has at least ten counts. The chain employs TRBV7-9 and TRBJ1-5, with a weak D call TRBD1 (6 bases). Germline V lookup: CDR1 SEHNR, CDR2 FQNEAQ (reference sequence). This CDR3 spans 15 amino acids. Trimming took 4 bases from V and 3 from J, leaving 13 bases between them. The CDR3 nucleotides read TGTGCCAGCAGCTACGGGGGCGCGAACAATCAGCCCCAGCATTTT. Its translation is CASSYGGANNQPQHF.

This clonotype was counted ten times or more. J is TRBJ1-1 and V is TRBV6-1; D possibly corresponds to TRBD1 (5 bases). The CDR3 is 13 residues long. V lost 6 bases, J lost 4 bases, and 12 bases lay in between. The germline V gene has CDR1 MNHNS and CDR2 SASEGT. The CDR3 loop is CASSSRVGTEAFF. CDR3 nucleotide sequence: TGTGCCAGCAGCTCCAGGGTGGGCACTGAAGCTTTCTTT.

This clonotype was detected ten times or more. The J gene is TRBJ2-5, the V gene TRBV27; maybe TRBD1 (5 bases). From germline, CDR1 is MNHEY and CDR2 SMNVEV (reference sequence). The CDR3 totals 11 residues. V was clipped by 8 bases and J by 7 bases, with 11 bases between them. The CDR3 coding sequence is TGTGCCAGCCCAACAGGATGGACCCAGTACTTC. It encodes CASPTGWTQYF.

The chain joins TRBV5-4 to TRBJ2-1, with 7 bases that match TRBD2. CDR1 and CDR2 (germline): SGHNT, YYREEE (reference sequence). The CDR3 spans 14 residues. V trimming: 7 bases; J trimming: 1 base; junction bases outside the gene matches: 5. The CDR3 nucleotides are TGTGCCAGCCGCGGCGGGAGTTCCTACAATGAGCAGTTCTTC. As protein: CASRGGSSYNEQFF.

This clonotype appeared many times. V gene TRBV18 combines with J gene TRBJ2-3; D remains unclear. V lost 6 bases and J lost 2, with 18 bases in between. CDR3 size: 16 residues. Per germline, CDR1 KGHSH and CDR2 LQKENI. The CDR3 sequence: CASSSGPSLFTDTQYF. In nucleotides, the CDR3 is TGTGCCAGCTCGTCCGGACCGTCACTATTCACAGATACGCAGTATTTT.